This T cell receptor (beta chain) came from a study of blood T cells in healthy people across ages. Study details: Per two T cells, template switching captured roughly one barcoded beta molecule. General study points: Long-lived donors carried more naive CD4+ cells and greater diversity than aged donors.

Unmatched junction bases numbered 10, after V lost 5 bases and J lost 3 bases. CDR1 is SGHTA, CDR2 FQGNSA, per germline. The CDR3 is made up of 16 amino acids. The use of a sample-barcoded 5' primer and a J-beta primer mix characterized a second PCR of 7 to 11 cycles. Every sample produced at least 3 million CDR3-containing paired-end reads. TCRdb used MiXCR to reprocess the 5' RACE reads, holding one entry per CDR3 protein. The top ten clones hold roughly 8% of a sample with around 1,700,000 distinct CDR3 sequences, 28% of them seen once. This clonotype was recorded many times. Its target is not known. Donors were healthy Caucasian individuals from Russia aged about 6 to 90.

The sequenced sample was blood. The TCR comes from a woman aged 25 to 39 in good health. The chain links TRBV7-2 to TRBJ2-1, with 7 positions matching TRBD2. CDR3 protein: CASSTPRTRNYNEQFF. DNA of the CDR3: TGTGCCAGCAGCACACCTCGGACTAGAAACTACAATGAGCAGTTCTTC. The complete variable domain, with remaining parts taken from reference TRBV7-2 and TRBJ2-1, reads GAGVSQSPSNKVTEKGKDVELRCDPISGHTALYWYRQSLGQGLEFLIYFQGNSAPDKSGLPSDRFSAERTGGSVSTLTIQRTQQEDSAVYLCASSTPRTRNYNEQFFGPGTRLTVL.